The 27 T cell receptor beta chains presented below share a single source sample, sequenced in a study of cytomegalovirus exposure and HLA in healthy donors. PCR was performed using 60 Vbeta and 13 Jbeta primers. Sequencing used immunoSEQ multiplex PCR; TCRdb keeps in-frame clones, though not all of them. The sample includes approximately 140,000 clones, around three quarters of them seen just once. Sequencing used PBMCs. Receptors were obtained from a man aged 35 to 55 in good health and CMV-seropositive.

V is TRBV5-1 and J is TRBJ2-3, with D perhaps TRBD1 (7 bases). The V gene's germline CDR1 is SGHRS and CDR2 YFSETQ. The CDR3 sequence is 15 residues long. Trimming took off 8 bases at V and 1 base at J, with 17 bases between the two ends. CDR3 bases: TGCGCCAGTCAAGTGGGAGGACAGGGCACAGATACGCAGTATTTT. Translated: CASQVGGQGTDTQYF. The full variable domain, its missing parts supplied by reference TRBV5-1 and TRBJ2-3, is KAGVTQTPRYLIKTRGQQVTLSCSPISGHRSVSWYQQTPGQGLQFLFEYFSETQRNKGNFPGRFSGRQFSNSRSEMNVSTLELGDSALYLCASQVGGQGTDTQYFGPGTRLTVL.

The genes are TRBV6-5 and TRBJ2-3, with D maybe TRBD1 (5 bases). CDR3 length: 13 residues. The germline CDR1 and CDR2 sequences are MNHEY and SVGAGI. The V end lost 7 bases, the J end lost 1 base, and 9 bases lay between the germline ends. This chain's CDR3 is CASIPTGTDTQYF. The DNA for the CDR3 is TGTGCCAGCATACCGACAGGCACAGATACGCAGTATTTT.

This chain's CDR3 is CASSVAGGTSETQYF. Here the CDR3 DNA reads TGTGCCAGCAGCGTAGCGGGAGGGACTTCGGAGACCCAGTACTTC. The chain has TRBV5-5 and TRBJ2-5; 11 bases match TRBD2. CDR3 length equals 15 residues. Trimming cost V 4 bases and J 5 bases; bases outside gene matches: 7. Looked up from germline, CDR1 is SGHKS and CDR2 is YYEKEE (reference sequence).

About this clone: This sample also contains other DNA sequences that code for the same CDR3. This chain connects TRBV9 to TRBJ1-4, with D possibly matching TRBD1 (6 bases). The CDR3 is 15 amino acids. Per the germline V gene, CDR1 is SGDLS and CDR2 is YYNGEE. V lost 7 bases, J lost 2 bases, and 15 bases lay in between. CDR3 amino acids: CASSRRDTTNEKLFF. CDR3 DNA: TGTGCCAGCTCGCGCCGGGACACGACTAATGAAAAACTGTTTTTT.

The rearrangement joins TRBV6-5 to TRBJ1-5; the D is unclear. Trimming took off 4 bases at V and 6 bases at J, with 13 bases between the two ends. The CDR3 is 14 amino acids. Germline assignment: CDR1 MNHEY and CDR2 SVGAGI. CDR3 sequence (DNA): TGTGCCAGCAGTTCTGAAACGGGTGTTCAGCCCCAGCATTTT. Translating gives CASSSETGVQPQHF.

The gene calls are TRBV19 and TRBJ1-5, with D hard to call. Trimming pared 3 bases from V and 4 bases from J, leaving 4 bases between. The CDR3 is 12 amino acids. Germline assignment: CDR1 LNHDA and CDR2 SQIVND (reference sequence). The CDR3 region is CASSIQNQPQHF. In DNA form, the CDR3 reads TGTGCCAGTAGTATTCAGAATCAGCCCCAGCATTTT.

In its sample, this clone was seen once. The rearrangement joins TRBV28 to TRBJ1-1; TRBD1 might be the D (6 bases). Germline CDR1 and CDR2: MDHEN and SYDVKM. V gave up 5 bases and J gave up 5 bases, with 18 bases separating them. The CDR3 runs to 15 residues. CDR3 sequence (DNA): TGTGCCAGCAGTACCCTAGGGCAGGGGCAAACTGAAGCTTTCTTT. This translates into CASSTLGQGQTEAFF.

This rearrangement joins TRBV27 to TRBJ2-5; 8 bases are shared with TRBD2. The CDR3 consists of 14 residues. Germline V gene lookup returns CDR1 MNHEY and CDR2 SMNVEV (reference sequence). The J segment lost 4 bases and the V segment lost 2 bases, leaving 3 bases of the junction unmatched. CDR3 DNA sequence: TGTGCCAGCAGTTTAAGCGGGAGCGGAGAGACCCAGTACTTC. Its protein is CASSLSGSGETQYF.

The rearrangement joins TRBV7-3 to TRBJ2-1, with D uncertain. The length of the CDR3 is 14 residues. The V gene's germline CDR1 is SGHTA and CDR2 FQGTGA. The ends were cut back, 6 bases at V and 1 base at J, with 10 bases in the middle. The CDR3 DNA is TGTGCCAGCAGTAGAAGAAGATCCTACAATGAGCAGTTCTTC. Its translation is CASSRRRSYNEQFF.

For this clone: A read error may produce the germline difference seen at one junction end. This chain uses TRBV7-9 with TRBJ1-2; maybe TRBD1 (6 bases). There are 13 residues in the CDR3. Germline values: CDR1 SEHNR, CDR2 FQNEAQ (reference sequence). Written as DNA, the CDR3 is TGTTCCAGCAGCCCTTCAGGGGACTATGGCTACACCTTC. Translation gives CSSSPSGDYGYTF. The full variable domain, with the rest looked up from reference TRBV7-9 and TRBJ1-2, is DTGVSQNPRHKITKRGQNVTFRCDPISEHNRLYWYRQTLGQGPEFLTYFQNEAQLEKSRLLSDRFSAERPKGSFSTLEIQRTEQGDSAMYLCSSSPSGDYGYTFGSGTRLTVV.

This clone was counted once. This chain links TRBV5-6 with TRBJ1-5, with a possible D match to TRBD1 (5 bases). Germline loops: CDR1 SGHDT, CDR2 YYEEEE. The CDR3 is 15 amino acids. Trimming left V 3 bases short and J 0 bases short, with 10 bases between. CDR3 DNA sequence: TGTGCCAGCAGCTCGGGGGGATTTAGCAATCAGCCCCAGCATTTT. It translates to CASSSGGFSNQPQHF.

Ten or more counts support this clone. The chain employs TRBV11-2 and TRBJ2-7; 8 nucleotides agree with TRBD1. Losses at the gene ends were 5 bases for V and 5 bases for J; bases not matched to a gene: 14. The CDR3 contains 16 residues. Germline-derived CDR1 and CDR2 are SGHAT and FQNNGV. DNA for the CDR3: TGTGCCAGCAGCAAGTCACCGGGACAGGCCTTCAACGAGCAGTACTTC. Translating gives CASSKSPGQAFNEQYF. Based on the CDR3 plus reference TRBV11-2 and TRBJ2-7, the full variable domain is EAGVAQSPRYKIIEKRQSVAFWCNPISGHATLYWYQQILGQGPKLLIQFQNNGVVDDSQLPKDRFSAERLKGVDSTLKIQPAKLEDSAVYLCASSKSPGQAFNEQYFGPGTRLTVT.

This chain connects TRBV29-1 to TRBJ1-2; 12 nucleotides agree with TRBD1. Germline V gives CDR1 SQVTM, CDR2 ANQGSEA. The CDR3 covers 13 residues. The V and J ends lost 4 bases and 8 bases, in that order; junction bases with no gene match: 5. CDR3 protein: CSVGDRGLSGYTF. DNA of the CDR3: TGCAGCGTTGGGGACAGGGGGCTGTCAGGCTACACCTTC.

This chain joins TRBV5-5 and TRBJ2-5, with TRBD1 as a possible D gene (6 bases). V lost 3 bases to trimming and J lost 5 bases, with 17 bases between them. CDR3 length: 15 amino acids. CDR1 and CDR2 (germline): SGHKS, YYEKEE (reference sequence). In nucleotides, the CDR3 is TGTGCCAGCAGCTCCTCGCCAGGGGTTGGGGAGACCCAGTACTTC. This encodes CASSSSPGVGETQYF. The full variable domain, its missing parts supplied by reference TRBV5-5 and TRBJ2-5, is DAGVTQSPTHLIKTRGQQVTLRCSPISGHKSVSWYQQVLGQGPQFIFQYYEKEERGRGNFPDRFSARQFPNYSSELNVNALLLGDSALYLCASSSSPGVGETQYFGPGTRLLVL.

This chain uses TRBV5-4 with TRBJ2-1; tentative D call: TRBD2 (6 bases). Germline assignment: CDR1 SGHNT and CDR2 YYREEE (reference sequence). This CDR3 spans 14 amino acids. Trimming cost V 2 bases and J 10 bases, with 16 bases left between them. CDR3 bases: TGTGCCAGCAGCTTCGGGGGAGGCTTGCGCGAGCAGTTCTTC. Translated, it gives CASSFGGGLREQFF.

This clone was seen once. The chain recombines TRBV5-1 with TRBJ1-2, with TRBD1 identical over 8 bases. CDR1 is SGHRS and CDR2 is YFSETQ in the germline V gene. This CDR3 is built from 14 residues. J lost 2 bases, V lost 4 bases, and 4 bases had no gene match. DNA for the CDR3: TGCGCCAGCAGCCAGCGGACAGGGAACTATGGCTACACCTTC. As protein: CASSQRTGNYGYTF.

The chain couples TRBV18 to TRBJ1-1; TRBD1 is a possible D gene (6 bases). Germline V gene lookup returns CDR1 KGHSH and CDR2 LQKENI. V shed 0 bases and J shed 1 base, with 12 bases lying between them. CDR3 length: 16 amino acids. As DNA, the CDR3 is TGTGCCAGCTCACCACCTTCACAGGGCACGAACACTGAAGCTTTCTTT. It translates to CASSPPSQGTNTEAFF.

The chain links TRBV28 to TRBJ1-2; 8 bases are shared with TRBD1. Germline assignment: CDR1 MDHEN and CDR2 SYDVKM. With 2 bases clipped from V and 2 bases from J, the junction kept 7 bases outside the gene matches. The length of the CDR3 is 16 residues. This chain's CDR3 is CASSLRPRTGNYGYTF. CDR3 sequence (DNA): TGTGCCAGCAGTTTACGCCCCCGGACAGGGAACTATGGCTACACCTTC.

Turning to this clone: One end of the junction fails to match germline, which may point to a read error. J is TRBJ1-1 and V is TRBV7-9; D not certain. The CDR3 consists of 12 residues. Germline V lookup: CDR1 SEHNR, CDR2 FQNEAQ (reference sequence). CDR3 in amino acids: CSSSFGDTEAFF. Written as DNA, the CDR3 is TGTTCCAGCAGCTTCGGAGATACTGAAGCTTTCTTT.

CDR3 in amino acids: CAWSSGRTSGNTGELFF. The CDR3, as DNA: TGTGCCTGGAGTTCCGGGAGGACTAGCGGAAACACCGGGGAGCTGTTTTTT. The chain recombines TRBV30 with TRBJ2-2; 10 positions match TRBD2. In germline, CDR1 is GTSNPN, CDR2 SVGIG (reference sequence). V lost 2 bases, J lost 2 bases, and 8 bases stayed unmatched. The CDR3 contains 17 residues.

This chain links TRBV4-1 with TRBJ2-5, with TRBD1 matching 7 bases. The end of the DNA is better explained by TRBJ2-7, so the J call may be wrong. The CDR3 sequence is 16 residues long. The germline V gene encodes CDR1 MGHRA and CDR2 YSYEKL. CDR3 loop: CASSQEGVGGLYEQYF. CDR3 DNA: TGCGCCAGCAGCCAAGAGGGAGTAGGGGGCCTATACGAGCAGTACTTC.

This clone appeared a few times. V usage is TRBV4-1 and J usage is TRBJ1-1; the match to TRBD1 covers 12 bases. In germline, CDR1 is MGHRA, CDR2 YSYEKL. V shed 1 base, J shed 11 bases, and the junction held 5 bases outside the gene matches. This CDR3 comprises 14 residues. The DNA for the CDR3 is TGCGCCAGCAGCCAAGTGGGACAGGGGGCTTGGGCTTTCTTT. Its protein product is CASSQVGQGAWAFF.

Details on this clone: The same CDR3 also results from other DNA sequences found in this sample. The V call is TRBV30, the J call TRBJ1-2; D gene ambiguous. The CDR3 covers 11 residues. V was cut by 2 bases and J by 4 bases, with 5 bases left in between. The V gene's germline CDR1 is GTSNPN and CDR2 SVGIG (reference sequence). The DNA for the CDR3 is TGTGCCTGGAGTAATAGCTATGGCTACACCTTC. This codes for CAWSNSYGYTF.

V and J are TRBV7-9 and TRBJ2-7; 12 bases agree with TRBD2. The V segment lost 5 bases and the J segment 2 bases; nucleotides outside the gene matches: 10. The CDR3 is 17 amino acids. From germline, CDR1 is SEHNR and CDR2 FQNEAQ (reference sequence). The CDR3: CASSRGLAGGTPYEQYF. CDR3 DNA: TGTGCCAGCAGCCGGGGGCTAGCGGGAGGGACCCCCTACGAGCAGTACTTC.

This clone was seen a few times. The chain joins TRBV19 to TRBJ1-3; 11 nucleotides match TRBD1. This CDR3 is built from 19 residues. The junction had 12 bases not matched to a gene; V was cut back by 3 bases and J by 2 bases. CDR1 and CDR2 (germline): LNHDA, SQIVND (reference sequence). CDR3 loop: CASSMEIGEDRGPGNTIYF. The DNA of the CDR3 is TGTGCCAGTAGTATGGAAATCGGGGAGGACAGGGGGCCTGGAAACACCATATATTTT. Complete variable domain (other parts from reference TRBV19 and TRBJ1-3): DGGITQSPKYLFRKEGQNVTLSCEQNLNHDAMYWYRQDPGQGLRLIYYSQIVNDFQKGDIAEGYSVSREKKESFPLTVTSAQKNPTAFYLCASSMEIGEDRGPGNTIYFGEGSWLTVV.

This clone was seen a few times. This chain connects TRBV4-2 to TRBJ2-1, with TRBD2 identical over 7 bases. CDR1 is LGHNA, CDR2 YNFKEQ, per germline. The CDR3 consists of 16 residues. The ends lost 7 bases at V and 7 bases at J; junction bases unmatched: 16. CDR3: CASTSRGGAGVNEQFF. CDR3 coding DNA: TGTGCCAGCACCTCAAGGGGAGGGGCGGGAGTTAATGAGCAGTTCTTC.

The CDR3 protein is CASRHTPDREQETQYF. The DNA of the CDR3 is TGCGCCAGCAGGCACACCCCGGACAGGGAGCAAGAGACCCAGTACTTC. The chain uses TRBV5-1 and TRBJ2-5; 8 bases align to TRBD1. CDR3 length: 16 amino acids. From germline, CDR1 is SGHRS and CDR2 YFSETQ. V dropped 5 bases and J dropped 2; count of bases not matched to a gene: 11.